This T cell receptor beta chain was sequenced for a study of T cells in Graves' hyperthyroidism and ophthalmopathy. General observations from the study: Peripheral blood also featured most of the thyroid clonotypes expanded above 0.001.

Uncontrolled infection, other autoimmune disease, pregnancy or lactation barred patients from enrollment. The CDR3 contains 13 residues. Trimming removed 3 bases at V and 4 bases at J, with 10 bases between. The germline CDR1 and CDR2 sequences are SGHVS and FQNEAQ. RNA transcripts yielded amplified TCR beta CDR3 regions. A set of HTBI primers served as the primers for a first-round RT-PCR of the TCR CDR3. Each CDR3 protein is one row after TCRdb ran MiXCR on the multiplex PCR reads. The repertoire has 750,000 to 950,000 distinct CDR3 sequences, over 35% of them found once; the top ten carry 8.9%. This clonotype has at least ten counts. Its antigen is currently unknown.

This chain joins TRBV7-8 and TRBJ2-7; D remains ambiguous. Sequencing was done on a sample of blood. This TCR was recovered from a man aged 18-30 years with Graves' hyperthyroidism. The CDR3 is CASSFADTYEQYF. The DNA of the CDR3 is TGTGCCAGCAGCTTCGCAGACACTTACGAGCAGTACTTC. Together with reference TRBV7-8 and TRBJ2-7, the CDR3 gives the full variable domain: GAGVSQSPRYKVAKRGQDVALRCDPISGHVSLFWYQQALGQGPEFLTYFQNEAQLDKSGLPSDRFFAERPEGSVSTLKIQRTQQEDSAVYLCASSFADTYEQYFGPGTRLTVT.